The next 29 T cell receptor beta chains were all read from a single sample in a study of T cells in narcolepsy (dated by TCRdb to the late 2010s). Library generation was performed with the immunoSEQ multiplex PCR assay. As stored in TCRdb, this immuneACCESS dataset retains in-frame rearrangements with V and J assigned. A fraction of the clones does not appear; measured against another copy, unresolved V genes explain less than half of the discrepancy, and the remainder lacks a known reason. The sample yields 30,000 to 35,000 clones; about 85% were counted once. The ten largest clones capture roughly 0.79% of the sample. Sequencing was done on a sample of CD45RA- memory CD4+ T cells from PBMCs. This specimen's cell subset or site label, per the study, means: memory T cells sorted ex vivo from peripheral blood. These receptor sequences come from a human donor with narcolepsy.

The chain combines TRBV7-2 with TRBJ2-5, with 11 bases aligning to TRBD2. CDR3 size: 16 residues. Per germline, CDR1 SGHTA and CDR2 FQGNSA. The J segment lost 5 bases and the V segment lost 1 base, leaving 6 bases of the junction unmatched. The CDR3, as DNA: TGTGCCAGCAGCTTAGAGTTAGCGGGGGGGCAGGAGACCCAGTACTTC. The encoded protein is CASSLELAGGQETQYF.

J is TRBJ1-5 and V is TRBV7-8; D is unclear. Trimming stripped 0 bases from V and 3 bases from J, with 6 bases between. The CDR3 runs to 14 residues. The germline CDR1 and CDR2 sequences are SGHVS and FQNEAQ. The CDR3 nucleotides read TGTGCCAGCAGCTTAGCGATTCCCAATCAGCCCCAGCATTTT. Its protein is CASSLAIPNQPQHF.

This clone was seen a single time. V and J are TRBV7-2 and TRBJ2-1; D is uncertain. V dropped 0 bases and J dropped 8 bases, with 5 bases sitting between them. Germline V gene sequence: CDR1 SGHTA, CDR2 FQGNSA. The CDR3 sequence is 12 residues long. For the CDR3, the DNA is TGTGCCAGCAGCTTAGCTAGGGATGAGCAGTTCTTC. This sequence encodes CASSLARDEQFF.

V gene TRBV18 combines with J gene TRBJ2-7; D may correspond to TRBD1 or TRBD2 (6 bases each). The CDR3 is made up of 16 amino acids. Germline V gene sequence: CDR1 KGHSH, CDR2 LQKENI. V lost 2 bases and J 0 bases, leaving 14 bases between the germline ends. CDR3 DNA sequence: TGTGCCAGCTCACCAGCGTTGGGGGGCCTCTCCTACGAGCAGTACTTC. Its protein product is CASSPALGGLSYEQYF.

The rearrangement joins TRBV5-1 to TRBJ1-1, with 8 bases lining up with TRBD1. Germline V CDR1 and CDR2: SGHRS, YFSETQ. This CDR3 contains 16 residues. V shed 1 base, J shed 1 base, and the junction held 6 bases outside the gene matches. Written as DNA, the CDR3 is TGCGCCAGCAGCTTGAGAGCGGGACAGGCGAACACTGAAGCTTTCTTT. This sequence encodes CASSLRAGQANTEAFF.

The genes are TRBV7-6 and TRBJ2-1; D ambiguous. Germline lookup yields CDR1 SGHVS and CDR2 FNYEAQ. Between the trimmed V and J ends, which lost 5 bases and 9 bases, there was a span of 17 bases. The CDR3 runs to 14 residues. CDR3 loop: CASSVLDRLAEQFF. CDR3 DNA: TGTGCCAGCAGCGTCCTGGACCGACTGGCTGAGCAGTTCTTC. The full variable domain, with the rest looked up from reference TRBV7-6 and TRBJ2-1, is GAGVSQSPRYKVTKRGQDVALRCDPISGHVSLYWYRQALGQGPEFLTYFNYEAQQDKSGLPNDRFSAERPEGSISTLTIQRTEQRDSAMYRCASSVLDRLAEQFFGPGTRLTVL.

The V gene is TRBV30, the J gene TRBJ1-5; D is uncertain. The CDR3 loop spans 12 amino acids. In germline, CDR1 is GTSNPN, CDR2 SVGIG (reference sequence). V lost 1 base, J lost 1 base, and 2 bases lay in between. The CDR3 protein is CAWSESNQPQHF. The CDR3 DNA sequence: TGTGCCTGGAGTGAGAGCAATCAGCCCCAGCATTTT.

V and J are TRBV5-1 and TRBJ1-1; possibly TRBD1 for D (6 bases). This CDR3 comprises 14 residues. V was pared by 3 bases and J by 9 bases, with 18 bases between. Germline CDR1 is SGHRS and CDR2 is YFSETQ. The CDR3 loop is CASSSGLTGRQAFF. Here the CDR3 DNA reads TGCGCCAGCAGCTCCGGACTGACAGGCCGGCAAGCTTTCTTT.

The J gene is TRBJ2-1, the V gene TRBV7-9; unclear D gene. The CDR3 is made up of 14 amino acids. Germline V gene lookup returns CDR1 SEHNR and CDR2 FQNEAQ (reference sequence). Trimming stripped 3 bases from V and 6 bases from J, with 12 bases between. The CDR3: CASSFSSFGNEQFF. The CDR3 DNA reads TGTGCCAGCAGCTTTTCCAGCTTTGGCAATGAGCAGTTCTTC.

As concerns this clone: Other DNA sequences in this specimen translate into the identical CDR3. The V call is TRBV4-3, the J call TRBJ2-5; 9 nucleotides align to TRBD2. The CDR3 runs 17 residues. Losses at the gene ends were 3 bases for V and 2 bases for J; bases not matched to a gene: 10. Germline loops: CDR1 LGHNA, CDR2 YSLEER. The CDR3 spells CASSQGLAGGGQETQYF. The CDR3 DNA follows: TGCGCCAGCAGCCAGGGACTAGCCGGGGGGGGGCAAGAGACCCAGTACTTC.

The chain joins TRBV28 to TRBJ2-3; TRBD2 agrees at 9 bases. The CDR3 has 16 amino acids. The germline CDR1 and CDR2 sequences are MDHEN and SYDVKM. The V segment lost 5 bases and the J segment 5 bases; nucleotides outside the gene matches: 11. The CDR3 DNA sequence: TGTGCCAGCAGTACAAGCGGGAGGCGGAGTGGAGATACGCAGTATTTT. Protein: CASSTSGRRSGDTQYF. Full variable domain (missing parts from reference TRBV28 and TRBJ2-3): DVKVTQSSRYLVKRTGEKVFLECVQDMDHENMFWYRQDPGLGLRLIYFSYDVKMKEKGDIPEGYSVSREKKERFSLILESASTNQTSMYLCASSTSGRRSGDTQYFGPGTRLTVL.

The chain uses TRBV7-2 and TRBJ2-4; 8 positions match TRBD2. After removal of 4 bases from V and 16 bases from J, the junction contained 18 bases not matched to a gene. This CDR3 contains 15 residues. CDR1 and CDR2 from the germline V gene are SGHTA and FQGNSA. DNA of the CDR3: TGTGCCAGCAGCTCCAGCCTAGGGGCCTTAGCGGGACCTTACTTC. Its translation is CASSSSLGALAGPYF.

The rearrangement joins TRBV6-5 to TRBJ2-2; D might be TRBD1 (6 bases). The CDR3 is 14 amino acids. The germline V and J ends were trimmed by 7 bases and 4 bases, with 13 bases remaining between them. CDR1 is MNHEY and CDR2 is SVGAGI in the germline V gene. The CDR3 nucleotides read TGTGCCAGCACCACAGGGTCGCCCACCGGGGAGCTGTTTTTT. Protein: CASTTGSPTGELFF.

This clone was recorded only once. The chain uses TRBV19 and TRBJ1-6; 9 bases are shared with TRBD1. The length of the CDR3 is 15 residues. After removal of 5 bases from V and 10 bases from J, the junction contained 9 bases not matched to a gene. Germline loops: CDR1 LNHDA, CDR2 SQIVND (reference sequence). The CDR3 DNA sequence: TGTGCCAGTAGTCCGTGGACAGGGGATTCGTCACCCCTCCACTTT. Translating it yields CASSPWTGDSSPLHF.

This chain joins TRBV5-1 and TRBJ1-3, with 10 bases aligning to TRBD1. The germline V gene encodes CDR1 SGHRS and CDR2 YFSETQ. Unmatched junction bases numbered 1, after V lost 2 bases and J lost 2 bases. The CDR3 length is 15 residues. CDR3 DNA sequence: TGCGCCAGCAGCTTAGGACAGGGGGCTGGAAACACCATATATTTT. Residues: CASSLGQGAGNTIYF.

The chain links TRBV18 to TRBJ1-5; D possibly corresponds to TRBD1 (5 bases). The CDR3 loop spans 14 amino acids. Trimming took off 3 bases at V and 10 bases at J, with 16 bases between the two ends. In germline, CDR1 is KGHSH, CDR2 LQKENI. Here the CDR3 reads CASSPDSKDLPQHF. The CDR3 bases are TGTGCCAGCTCACCTGACAGTAAGGATCTTCCCCAGCATTTT.

The V gene is TRBV11-3, the J gene TRBJ2-2, with D perhaps matching TRBD1 or TRBD2 (5 bases each). The germline V gene has CDR1 SGHNT and CDR2 YENEEA. Trimming cost V 1 base and J 7 bases, with 16 bases left between them. The CDR3 runs 16 residues. The CDR3 DNA reads TGTGCCAGCAGCTTAGGCCTTCACGGGACGAACGGGGAGCTGTTTTTT. Its protein is CASSLGLHGTNGELFF.

V and J are TRBV18 and TRBJ1-2; D gene unclear. V lost 0 bases and J 2 bases, leaving 13 bases between the germline ends. The germline CDR1 and CDR2 sequences are KGHSH and LQKENI. This CDR3 is built from 16 residues. The CDR3: CASSPPTLLGNYGYTF. In DNA form, the CDR3 reads TGTGCCAGCTCACCACCTACATTGCTAGGGAACTATGGCTACACCTTC.

This rearrangement joins TRBV18 to TRBJ2-1; no firm D call. Trimming pared 3 bases from V and 4 bases from J, leaving 7 bases between. CDR1 KGHSH and CDR2 LQKENI come from the germline V gene. CDR3 length equals 13 residues. The CDR3 DNA sequence: TGTGCCAGCTCACCCGGGCTATACAATGAGCAGTTCTTC. This codes for CASSPGLYNEQFF.

A single count supports this clone. The J gene is TRBJ2-1, the V gene TRBV4-2; 12 bases line up with TRBD2. Trimming cost V 1 base and J 5 bases; bases outside gene matches: 3. CDR3 length equals 16 residues. Germline V lookup: CDR1 LGHNA, CDR2 YNFKEQ. Here the CDR3 reads CASSQGSSGGDNEQFF. The CDR3 DNA reads TGTGCCAGCAGCCAAGGATCTAGCGGGGGGGACAATGAGCAGTTCTTC.

The gene calls are TRBV7-2 and TRBJ1-2, with TRBD1 matching 7 bases. This CDR3 contains 14 residues. Germline V lookup: CDR1 SGHTA, CDR2 FQGNSA. V trimming: 3 bases; J trimming: 6 bases; junction bases outside the gene matches: 7. The CDR3 protein is CASSFRDRADGYTF. In nucleotides, the CDR3 is TGTGCCAGCAGCTTTCGTGACAGGGCGGATGGCTACACCTTC.

This clone is a singleton in its sample. CDR3 region: CASSLTGDEQYF. The CDR3 nucleotides read TGCGCCAGCAGCTTGACAGGGGACGAGCAGTACTTC. The rearrangement joins TRBV5-1 to TRBJ2-7; 7 nucleotides align to TRBD1. The ends lost 1 base at V and 5 bases at J; junction bases unmatched: 0. There are 12 residues in the CDR3. Germline V gene data show CDR1 as SGHRS and CDR2 as YFSETQ. The full variable domain, its missing parts supplied by reference TRBV5-1 and TRBJ2-7, is KAGVTQTPRYLIKTRGQQVTLSCSPISGHRSVSWYQQTPGQGLQFLFEYFSETQRNKGNFPGRFSGRQFSNSRSEMNVSTLELGDSALYLCASSLTGDEQYFGPGTRLTVT.

This chain joins TRBV7-2 and TRBJ1-1, with D unclear. V lost 4 bases and J lost 11, with 17 bases in between. The CDR3 totals 13 residues. From germline, CDR1 is SGHTA and CDR2 FQGNSA. The CDR3 sequence is CASSSSPSQVAFF. In DNA, the CDR3 is TGTGCCAGCAGCTCAAGCCCATCCCAGGTGGCTTTCTTT.

This chain uses TRBV7-7 with TRBJ2-5; 7 nucleotides align to TRBD2. Germline CDR1 and CDR2: SSHAT and FNYEAQ (reference sequence). J lost 3 bases, V lost 3 bases, and 10 bases had no gene match. The CDR3 is 16 amino acids. Here the CDR3 reads CASSFGTTGPEETQYF. The CDR3 DNA reads TGTGCCAGCAGCTTTGGGACTACGGGCCCGGAAGAGACCCAGTACTTC.

Only a few counts were recorded for this clone. The chain joins TRBV2 to TRBJ2-2, with D possibly being TRBD1 or TRBD2 (5 bases each). Trimming cost V 7 bases and J 7 bases, with 19 bases left between them. Germline V CDR1 and CDR2: SNHLY, FYNNEI. CDR3 size: 15 residues. CDR3 in amino acids: CASNGAGRNSGELFF. Written as DNA, the CDR3 is TGTGCCAGCAACGGGGCAGGAAGAAATAGCGGGGAGCTGTTTTTT.

This clone was seen once. The chain recombines TRBV7-2 with TRBJ2-5, with TRBD1 identical over 7 bases. CDR3 size: 15 residues. The V and J ends lost 5 bases and 4 bases, in that order; junction bases with no gene match: 10. Germline CDR1 SGHTA, CDR2 FQGNSA. The DNA for the CDR3 is TGTGCCAGCAGCGCCAGGGGGTACGGCGGAGAGACCCAGTACTTC. Translating it yields CASSARGYGGETQYF.

This clone appeared a single time. The gene calls are TRBV5-1 and TRBJ1-2; D is unclear. The germline CDR1 and CDR2 sequences are SGHRS and YFSETQ. The V and J ends lost 3 bases and 1 base respectively, with 7 bases between them. The CDR3 has 13 residues. The DNA of the CDR3 is TGCGCCAGCAGCTCGGACGGTAACTATGGCTACACCTTC. Its protein product is CASSSDGNYGYTF.

This chain links TRBV18 with TRBJ1-2; maybe TRBD1 (5 bases). The CDR3 sequence is 18 residues long. Trimming took off 2 bases at V and 7 bases at J, with 26 bases between the two ends. The germline gives CDR1 KGHSH, CDR2 LQKENI. The CDR3 nucleotides read TGTGCCAGCTCACCAACCCCCCCTACTGCAGGGAGAAGCTCTGGCTACACCTTC. Encoded protein: CASSPTPPTAGRSSGYTF.

This sequence joins TRBV28 and TRBJ2-7; D remains ambiguous. This CDR3 contains 11 residues. Trimming took 6 bases from V and 9 from J, leaving 12 bases between them. Germline values: CDR1 MDHEN, CDR2 SYDVKM. In DNA, the CDR3 is TGTGCCAGCAGCGTACCGTCGGGGCAGTACTTC. It encodes CASSVPSGQYF. Full variable domain (remainder filled in from reference TRBV28 and TRBJ2-7): DVKVTQSSRYLVKRTGEKVFLECVQDMDHENMFWYRQDPGLGLRLIYFSYDVKMKEKGDIPEGYSVSREKKERFSLILESASTNQTSMYLCASSVPSGQYFGPGTRLTVT.